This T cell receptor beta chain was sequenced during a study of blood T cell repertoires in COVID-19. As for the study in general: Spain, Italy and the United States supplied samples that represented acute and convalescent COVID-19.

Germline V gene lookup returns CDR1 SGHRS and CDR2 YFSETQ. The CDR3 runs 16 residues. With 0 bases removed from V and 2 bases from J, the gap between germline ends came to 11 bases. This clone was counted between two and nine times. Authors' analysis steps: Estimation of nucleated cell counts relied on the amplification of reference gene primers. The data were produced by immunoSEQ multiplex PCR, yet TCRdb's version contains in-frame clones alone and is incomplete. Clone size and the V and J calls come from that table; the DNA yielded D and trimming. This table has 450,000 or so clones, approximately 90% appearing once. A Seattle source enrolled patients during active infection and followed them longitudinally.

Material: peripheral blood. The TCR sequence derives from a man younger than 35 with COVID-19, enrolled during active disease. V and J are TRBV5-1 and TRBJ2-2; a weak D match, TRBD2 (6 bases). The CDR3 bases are TGCGCCAGCAGCTTGGAGCGGGTTCGCAACACCGGGGAGCTGTTTTTT. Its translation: CASSLERVRNTGELFF.